This T cell receptor beta chain was recorded in a study of blood T cell repertoires in COVID-19. Study-level background: T cells, B-cell-depleted T cells, or PBMCs provided the cDNA or gDNA that served as material.

In the source study's methods: Estimated nucleated cell counts came from reference gene primer amplification. The table came from immunoSEQ multiplex PCR; TCRdb's copy has only in-frame clones and leaves some out. From that table come the V and J calls and clone size; the DNA was used to work out D and trimming. The sample contains roughly 70,000 clones, around 87% of which appear only once. The V segment lost 5 bases and the J segment 3 bases; nucleotides outside the gene matches: 5. The CDR3 runs to 14 residues. From germline, CDR1 is SGHRS and CDR2 YFSETQ. The J gene is TRBJ2-1, the V gene TRBV5-1; 7 positions match TRBD2. The TCR was taken from a woman older than 75 with active or convalescent COVID-19. Source material: peripheral blood. This chain's CDR3 is CASSSGFDYNEQFF. CDR3 bases: TGCGCCAGCAGTAGCGGGTTTGACTACAATGAGCAGTTCTTC.